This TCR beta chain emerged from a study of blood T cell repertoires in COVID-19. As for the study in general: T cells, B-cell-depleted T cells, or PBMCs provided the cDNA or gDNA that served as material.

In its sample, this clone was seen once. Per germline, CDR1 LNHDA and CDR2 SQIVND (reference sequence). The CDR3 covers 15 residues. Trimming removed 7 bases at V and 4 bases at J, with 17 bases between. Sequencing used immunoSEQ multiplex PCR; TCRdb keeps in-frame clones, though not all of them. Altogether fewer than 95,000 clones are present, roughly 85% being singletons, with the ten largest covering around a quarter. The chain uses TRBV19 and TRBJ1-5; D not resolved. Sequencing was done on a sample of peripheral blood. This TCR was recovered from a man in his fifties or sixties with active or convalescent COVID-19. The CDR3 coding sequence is TGTGCCAGTACCACATCTGGGAGCGGGAATCAGCCCCAGCATTTT. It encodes CASTTSGSGNQPQHF.